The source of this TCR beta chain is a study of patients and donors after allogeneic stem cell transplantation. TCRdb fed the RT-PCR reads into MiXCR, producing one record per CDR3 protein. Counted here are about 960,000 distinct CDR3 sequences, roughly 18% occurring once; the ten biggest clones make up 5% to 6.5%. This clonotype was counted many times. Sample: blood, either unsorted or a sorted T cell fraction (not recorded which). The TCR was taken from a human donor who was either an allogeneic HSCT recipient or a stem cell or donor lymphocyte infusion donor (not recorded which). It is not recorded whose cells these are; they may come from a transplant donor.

The CDR3 loop reads CASSTRQGTINEQYF. Here the CDR3 DNA reads TGTGCCAGCAGTACTCGACAGGGGACGATCAACGAGCAGTACTTC. The gene calls are TRBV12-3 or TRBV12-4 and TRBJ2-7; the match to TRBD1 covers 8 bases. The CDR3 contains 15 residues. The J segment lost 5 bases and the V segment lost 5 bases, leaving 11 bases of the junction unmatched.